This paragraph covers one T cell receptor (beta chain) sequence. CDR3 length: 15 amino acids. The V gene's germline CDR1 is GTSNPN and CDR2 SVGIG (reference sequence). V lost 0 bases and J lost 6; bases outside the gene matches: 2. This record belongs to a study of control samples from healthy donors and cancer patients. Produced via immunoSEQ multiplex PCR; TCRdb's table is partial and in-frame only. The sample carries 400,000 to 500,000 clones, 80% to 95% recorded once. Sequencing was done on a sample of PBMCs. The chain recombines TRBV30 with TRBJ2-2; 12 bases map to TRBD2. This receptor was obtained from a man between 40 and 49 years old with head and neck cancer. The CDR3 DNA follows: TGTGCCTGGAGTGTACTAGCGGGGGGCCCCGGGGAGCTGTTTTTT. Protein: CAWSVLAGGPGELFF.